This T cell receptor beta chain was sequenced in a study of blood T cell repertoires in COVID-19. The CDR3 totals 14 residues. The trim removed 5 bases at V and 5 bases at J, leaving 6 bases unmatched. CDR1 is SGHTA and CDR2 is FQGTGA in the germline V gene. The table came from immunoSEQ multiplex PCR; TCRdb's copy has only in-frame clones and leaves some out. Found here are 72,000 or so clones, about 85% of them singletons; the top ten hold 35% to 40%. The V gene is TRBV7-3, the J gene TRBJ2-5; 9 nucleotides align to TRBD2. Sequencing was performed on peripheral blood. The sequence was collected from a woman of 80 years or more with active or convalescent COVID-19. CDR3 nucleotide sequence: TGTGCCAGCAGCCTGGCGGGGGGGTTGGAGACCCAGTACTTC. Its protein is CASSLAGGLETQYF.